Listed here is a single TCR beta chain. Methods used by the authors: Cell counts per sample came from amplifying reference gene primers. Produced via immunoSEQ multiplex PCR; TCRdb's table is partial and in-frame only. V and J calls and clone size are given by that table; D and trimming were obtained from the DNA. This sample has about 240,000 clones; approximately 80% occur once, and the top ten carry approximately 3.2%. The sample comes from a study of blood T cell repertoires in COVID-19. Background on the study: Acute-phase and convalescent COVID-19 samples originated in the United States, Italy and Spain. PBMCs, B-cell-depleted T cells, or T cells were the source of the cDNA or gDNA that made up the material.

The CDR3 contains 14 residues. CDR1 and CDR2 from the germline V gene are MNHEY and SMNVEV (reference sequence). The junction had 8 bases not matched to a gene; V was cut back by 6 bases and J by 9 bases. The sequenced sample consisted of peripheral blood. The rearrangement links TRBV27 to TRBJ1-6, with 7 positions matching TRBD1. This TCR derives from a woman between 18 and 29 years old with acute or convalescent COVID-19. CDR3 in amino acids: CASSEQGLGSPLHF. The CDR3 region has the DNA TGTGCCAGCAGCGAACAGGGGTTGGGTTCACCCCTCCACTTT.